This T cell receptor beta chain is from a study of shared clonotypes between healthy human individuals. Points on this clone: Its target is not known.

Germline-derived CDR1 and CDR2 are ENHRY and SYGVKD. The CDR3 length is 16 residues. Germline trimming cut 4 bases from V and 5 bases from J; bases unmatched to any gene: 12. Broader study findings: All-four-donor shared clonotypes had higher generation probabilities than non-shared clonotypes did.

TCRdb keeps only in-frame clones here, not all; method: immunoSEQ multiplex PCR. The sample comprises a few million clones, under 97% of which are singletons, and 0.13% rests with the top ten. Input material: naive CD4+ T cells sorted from blood. As to subset: CD45RA+ positively selected. This sequence joins TRBV10-3 and TRBJ2-5; the match to TRBD1 covers 8 bases. The TCR originated in a man in his late teens or twenties in good health. CDR3 loop: CAISGASLTGVETQYF. CDR3 in DNA: TGTGCCATCAGTGGGGCGTCGCTGACAGGGGTCGAGACCCAGTACTTC.